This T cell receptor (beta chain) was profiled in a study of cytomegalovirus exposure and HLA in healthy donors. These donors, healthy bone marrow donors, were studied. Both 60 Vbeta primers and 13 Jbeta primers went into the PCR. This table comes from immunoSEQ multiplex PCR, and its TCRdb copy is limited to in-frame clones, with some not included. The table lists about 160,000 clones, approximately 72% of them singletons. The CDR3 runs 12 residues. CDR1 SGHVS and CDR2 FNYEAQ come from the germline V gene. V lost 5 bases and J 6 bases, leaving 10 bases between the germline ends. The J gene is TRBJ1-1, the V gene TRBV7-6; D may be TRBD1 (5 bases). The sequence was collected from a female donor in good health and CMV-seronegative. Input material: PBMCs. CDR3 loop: CASSQPGAEAFF. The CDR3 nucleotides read TGTGCCAGCAGCCAACCGGGGGCTGAAGCTTTCTTT.